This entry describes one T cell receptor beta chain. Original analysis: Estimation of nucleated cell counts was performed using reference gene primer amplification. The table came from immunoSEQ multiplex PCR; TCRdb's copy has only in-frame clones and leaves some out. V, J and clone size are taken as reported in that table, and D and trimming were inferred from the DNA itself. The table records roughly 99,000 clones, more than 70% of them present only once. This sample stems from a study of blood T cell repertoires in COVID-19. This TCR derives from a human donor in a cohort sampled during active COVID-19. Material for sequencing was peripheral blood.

CDR3 nucleotides: TGTGCCAGCAGTGAATGGGCGGGGTTTTCGAATGGCTACACCTTC. Translation: CASSEWAGFSNGYTF. This chain uses TRBV25-1 with TRBJ1-2; D uncertain. The germline V gene encodes CDR1 MGHDK and CDR2 SYGVNS. The ends were cut back, 1 base at V and 6 bases at J, with 15 bases in the middle. This CDR3 comprises 15 residues.